This passage covers 7 T cell receptor beta chains from one sample sequenced in a study of PD-1 blockade in classical Hodgkin lymphoma. Produced via immunoSEQ multiplex PCR; TCRdb's table is partial and in-frame only. Here the sample spans some 58,000 clones, more than 80% being singletons. Sample time point: cycle 4 day 1 (C4D1), after 6 weeks of nivolumab. Every patient experienced relapse after autologous stem cell transplantation, and brentuximab vedotin exposure varied. Source: peripheral blood mononuclear cells (PBMCs), taken before the fourth cycle of nivolumab. These receptors were collected from a human donor with classical Hodgkin lymphoma.

J is TRBJ1-1 and V is TRBV18; the D gene is possibly TRBD1 (6 bases). CDR1 is KGHSH, CDR2 LQKENI, per germline. With 0 bases removed from V and 0 bases from J, the gap between germline ends came to 8 bases. The CDR3 loop spans 15 amino acids. The CDR3 DNA is TGTGCCAGCTCACCACCGGACAGCATGAACACTGAAGCTTTCTTT. Residues: CASSPPDSMNTEAFF.

V gene TRBV18 combines with J gene TRBJ1-4; 7 bases match TRBD1. V lost 3 bases and J lost 0; bases outside the gene matches: 7. The CDR3 contains 17 residues. The germline V gene has CDR1 KGHSH and CDR2 LQKENI. CDR3 protein: CASSPPGQAATNEKLFF. The CDR3 DNA is TGTGCCAGCTCACCGCCCGGACAGGCTGCAACTAATGAAAAACTGTTTTTT.

This chain links TRBV11-2 with TRBJ1-1; D perhaps matches TRBD1 (5 bases). V lost 2 bases, J lost 5 bases, and 9 bases lay in between. CDR3 size: 13 residues. From germline, CDR1 is SGHAT and CDR2 FQNNGV. CDR3 DNA: TGTGCCAGCAGCTTACCGGGGGATACTGAAGCTTTCTTT. Encoded protein: CASSLPGDTEAFF.

V gene TRBV27 combines with J gene TRBJ1-5; D is undetermined. Germline CDR1 MNHEY, CDR2 SMNVEV (reference sequence). The CDR3 runs 14 residues. CDR3 sequence reads: CASSEGGSNQPQHF. CDR3 DNA sequence: TGTGCTAGTTCGGAAGGAGGATCCAATCAGCCCCAGCATTTT.

The gene calls are TRBV6-5 and TRBJ2-2; 10 bases map to TRBD1. The CDR3 contains 16 residues. CDR1 is MNHEY, CDR2 SVGAGI, per germline. Unmatched junction bases numbered 7, after V lost 3 bases and J lost 6 bases. In DNA form, the CDR3 reads TGTGCCAGCAGTTATTCCGGGACAGGGGCCGCCGGGGAGCTGTTTTTT. Translating it yields CASSYSGTGAAGELFF.

The chain couples TRBV19 to TRBJ2-7; D may be TRBD1 or TRBD2 (5 bases each). The CDR3 loop spans 13 amino acids. Trimming took off 5 bases at V and 7 bases at J, with 15 bases between the two ends. Germline V gene lookup returns CDR1 LNHDA and CDR2 SQIVND (reference sequence). The CDR3 coding sequence is TGTGCCAGTAGTGGGACGGGTTTGGGTGAGCAGTACTTC. It codes for CASSGTGLGEQYF.

The chain is built from TRBV7-9 and TRBJ2-7; TRBD2 matches 11 bases. The J segment lost 1 base and the V segment lost 5 bases, leaving 10 bases of the junction unmatched. The CDR3 runs to 17 residues. From germline, CDR1 is SEHNR and CDR2 FQNEAQ (reference sequence). CDR3 sequence: CASSHGTSGPLSYEQYF. The CDR3 region has the DNA TGTGCCAGCAGCCATGGGACTAGCGGCCCCCTGTCCTACGAGCAGTACTTC.